This is a list of T cell receptor beta chains from one sample in a study of OX40 agonist ivuxolimab in advanced cancers. TCRdb's copy holds only in-frame clones and misses some; the assay was immunoSEQ multiplex PCR. The repertoire holds about 83,000 clones, with under 95% as singletons. This specimen was CD4+ or CD8+ T cells sorted from blood, taken in a trial of the OX40 agonist ivuxolimab. The receptors come from an adult with an advanced solid tumor such as melanoma, head and neck, liver or kidney cancer. The CDR3 runs from the conserved cysteine through the conserved F or W. A D gene is named only where the DNA matches it firmly. Size values are once, few and many counts, or a class for expanded clones, and some rows have none.

TRBV4-1,NA,TRBJ1-6,NA,TGCGCCAGCAGCCAAGGTCCGGCAGGGTTTAATTCACCCCTCCACTTT,CASSQGPAGFNSPLHF
TRBV27,NA,TRBJ1-6,NA,TGTGCCAGCAGTTTATTCTCTAATTCACCCCTCCACTTT,CASSLFSNSPLHF
TRBV7-9,TRBD2,TRBJ2-3,NA,TGTGCCAGCAGGGATAGCGGGAGAAGGCAGTATTTT,CASRDSGRRQYF
TRBV7-9,NA,TRBJ2-3,once,TGTGCCACCACTCAGGGGACGGTGGATACGCAGTATTTT,CATTQGTVDTQYF
TRBV4-2,NA,TRBJ2-1,NA,TGTGCCAGCAGCCTCAGTTCCGGGACCGCCAATGAGCAGTTCTTC,CASSLSSGTANEQFF
TRBV28,NA,TRBJ1-2,once,TGTGCCAGCAGTTCCTCCTCGACGGGCTACACCTTC,CASSSSSTGYTF
TRBV30,NA,TRBJ2-1,once,TGTGCCTCCATTGATGGCGGGACCTACAATGAGCAGTTCTTC,CASIDGGTYNEQFF
TRBV7-6,NA,TRBJ2-7,NA,TGTGCCAGCAGCGGGTGGACCTACGAGCAGTACTTC,CASSGWTYEQYF
TRBV30,NA,TRBJ1-1,NA,TGTGCCTGGAGTCAACACCGACCTTTTACTGAAGCTTTCTTT,CAWSQHRPFTEAFF
TRBV2,NA,TRBJ1-2,once,TGTGCCAGCAGTTTGACAGAGAACTATGGCTACACCTTC,CASSLTENYGYTF
TRBV27,TRBD2,TRBJ2-1,NA,TGTGCCAGCAGTTTACGGGATAGCGGGGATGAGCAGTTCTTC,CASSLRDSGDEQFF
TRBV28,NA,TRBJ1-5,NA,TGTGCCAGCGGGTTGGTTCCGGCCAATCAGCCCCAGCATTTT,CASGLVPANQPQHF
TRBV6-1,NA,TRBJ2-1,NA,TGTGCCAGCAGGGAGGCCCCGAGCTCCTACAATGAGCAGTTCTTC,CASREAPSSYNEQFF
TRBV7-2,NA,TRBJ2-7,NA,TGTGCCAGCAGCTTAGCATCGGCTGGCTACGAGCAGTACTTC,CASSLASAGYEQYF
TRBV4-1,NA,TRBJ1-5,NA,TGCGCCAGCAGCCAAGGAAAGAAAGGCAATCAGCCCCAGCATTTT,CASSQGKKGNQPQHF
TRBV9,TRBD1,TRBJ1-2,NA,TGTGCCAGCAGCGTAGCAGGGGGAGGCTATGGCTACACCTTC,CASSVAGGGYGYTF
TRBV15,TRBD2,TRBJ2-1,NA,TGTGCCACCAGCAGTGGAGCGGGAGTAAACGGTGAGCAGTTCTTC,CATSSGAGVNGEQFF
TRBV13,NA,TRBJ1-1,NA,TGTGCCAGCAGCTCTCCTTCGGGGCCGAACACTGAAGCTTTCTTT,CASSSPSGPNTEAFF
TRBV16,TRBD1,TRBJ1-6,NA,TGTGCCAGCAGCCACCGGGGACAGTATAATTCACCCCTCCACTTT,CASSHRGQYNSPLHF
TRBV28,NA,TRBJ1-5,few,TGTGCCAGCAGTTTAGTGGCAGGGGTCAATCAGCCCCAGCATTTT,CASSLVAGVNQPQHF
TRBV30,NA,TRBJ2-1,NA,TGTGCCTGGTATTCCTACAATGAGCAGTTCTTC,CAWYSYNEQFF
TRBV7-2,NA,TRBJ1-5,NA,TGTGCCAGCAGCTTAGCGTTTGATCAGCCCCAGCATTTT,CASSLAFDQPQHF
TRBV5-6,NA,TRBJ1-1,NA,TGTGCCAGCAGCTTACTCGGGGTTGCCACTGAAGCTTTCTTT,CASSLLGVATEAFF
TRBV30,NA,TRBJ1-1,few,TGTGCCTGGAGTGTAGGGGCTGGGACCACTGAAGCTTTCTTT,CAWSVGAGTTEAFF
TRBV7-8,TRBD1,TRBJ1-1,NA,TGTGCCAGCAGCCTCTGGACAGGGAATACTGAAGCTTTCTTT,CASSLWTGNTEAFF
TRBV12-5,NA,TRBJ2-5,NA,TGTGCTAGTGGTTTGGTAAGGGAAGAGGAGACCCAGTACTTC,CASGLVREEETQYF
TRBV18,NA,TRBJ1-5,medium-sized,TGTGCCAGCTCACCGGGCGGTCAGCCCCAGCATTTT,CASSPGGQPQHF
TRBV7-9,NA,TRBJ1-2,once,TGTGCCAGCAGCGACCCTTTCGGGACCCCTGGGCATGGCTACACCTTC,CASSDPFGTPGHGYTF
TRBV30,NA,TRBJ2-5,NA,TGTGCCTGGACCGGTGCGGAGACCCAGTACTTC,CAWTGAETQYF
TRBV5-1,NA,TRBJ2-3,NA,TGCGCCAGCATCGCCGGGGGTAGCACAGATACGCAGTATTTT,CASIAGGSTDTQYF
TRBV4-1,NA,TRBJ2-5,NA,TGCGCCAGCAGCCAAGCTGGCGGTCAAGAGACCCAGTACTTC,CASSQAGGQETQYF
TRBV4-3,NA,TRBJ2-7,NA,TGCGCCAGCAGCCAAGCGGGGGGCCGGTCCTACGAGCAGTACTTC,CASSQAGGRSYEQYF
TRBV9,NA,TRBJ1-1,NA,TGTGCCAGCAATCAGGGAGGAACTGAAGCTTTCTTT,CASNQGGTEAFF
TRBV15,NA,TRBJ2-1,NA,TGTGCCACCAGCAGAGATCGTGAGAGTAAACATGAGCAGTTCTTC,CATSRDRESKHEQFF
TRBV7-9,NA,TRBJ2-1,NA,TGTGCCAGCAGCCCATTTGGCAATGAGCAGTTCTTC,CASSPFGNEQFF
TRBV27,NA,TRBJ2-3,NA,TGTGCCAGCAGTTTATCAGCTTCTTGGCGGGATACAGATACGCAGTATTTT,CASSLSASWRDTDTQYF
TRBV19,NA,TRBJ1-5,NA,TGTGCCAGTAGTATGACAGTGGGATTACGCAATCAGCCCCAGCATTTT,CASSMTVGLRNQPQHF
TRBV28,NA,TRBJ1-1,few,TGTGCCAGCAGTCCCGGGAGCCCTTATGAAGCTTTCTTT,CASSPGSPYEAFF
TRBV6-5,TRBD2,TRBJ2-4,NA,TGTGCCAGCAGACGACTAGCGGAGGTCAAAAACATTCAGTACTTC,CASRRLAEVKNIQYF
TRBV27,NA,TRBJ1-1,NA,TGTGCCAGCCTTTCACCCGAGGGCACTGAAGCTTTCTTT,CASLSPEGTEAFF
TRBV30,NA,TRBJ1-1,NA,TGTGCCTGGGCAGATGGTGGCACTGAAGCTTTCTTT,CAWADGGTEAFF
TRBV29-1,NA,TRBJ2-2,NA,TGCAGCGTCGCAGGGGTCGGATCCGCCGGGGAGCTGTTTTTT,CSVAGVGSAGELFF
TRBV27,NA,TRBJ1-1,once,TGTGCCAGCGCCCCCTCCGGGGGCGAATGGCCTGAAGCTTTCTTT,CASAPSGGEWPEAFF
TRBV13,NA,TRBJ1-1,NA,TGTGCCAGCAGCCCCGAGCGGGGGTGGGCTTTCTTT,CASSPERGWAFF